The clone carrying this T cell receptor beta chain was observed a handful of times. Trimming cost V 2 bases and J 7 bases, with 15 bases left between them. Germline loops: CDR1 MNHEY, CDR2 SMNVEV (reference sequence). The CDR3 totals 16 residues. TCRdb re-analysed the RT-PCR reads in MiXCR, keeping a single row per CDR3 protein. The sample carries about 680,000 distinct CDR3 sequences, 14% recorded once. This receptor was identified in a female donor in good health, serving as a healthy control. Sequencing input: memory CD4+ T cells from blood. The chain carries TRBV27 and TRBJ1-6; D is ambiguous. The CDR3 region has the DNA TGTGCCAGCAGTTTAAGAGTAGGGCTAGTGAATTCACCCCTCCACTTT. Its translation is CASSLRVGLVNSPLHF.